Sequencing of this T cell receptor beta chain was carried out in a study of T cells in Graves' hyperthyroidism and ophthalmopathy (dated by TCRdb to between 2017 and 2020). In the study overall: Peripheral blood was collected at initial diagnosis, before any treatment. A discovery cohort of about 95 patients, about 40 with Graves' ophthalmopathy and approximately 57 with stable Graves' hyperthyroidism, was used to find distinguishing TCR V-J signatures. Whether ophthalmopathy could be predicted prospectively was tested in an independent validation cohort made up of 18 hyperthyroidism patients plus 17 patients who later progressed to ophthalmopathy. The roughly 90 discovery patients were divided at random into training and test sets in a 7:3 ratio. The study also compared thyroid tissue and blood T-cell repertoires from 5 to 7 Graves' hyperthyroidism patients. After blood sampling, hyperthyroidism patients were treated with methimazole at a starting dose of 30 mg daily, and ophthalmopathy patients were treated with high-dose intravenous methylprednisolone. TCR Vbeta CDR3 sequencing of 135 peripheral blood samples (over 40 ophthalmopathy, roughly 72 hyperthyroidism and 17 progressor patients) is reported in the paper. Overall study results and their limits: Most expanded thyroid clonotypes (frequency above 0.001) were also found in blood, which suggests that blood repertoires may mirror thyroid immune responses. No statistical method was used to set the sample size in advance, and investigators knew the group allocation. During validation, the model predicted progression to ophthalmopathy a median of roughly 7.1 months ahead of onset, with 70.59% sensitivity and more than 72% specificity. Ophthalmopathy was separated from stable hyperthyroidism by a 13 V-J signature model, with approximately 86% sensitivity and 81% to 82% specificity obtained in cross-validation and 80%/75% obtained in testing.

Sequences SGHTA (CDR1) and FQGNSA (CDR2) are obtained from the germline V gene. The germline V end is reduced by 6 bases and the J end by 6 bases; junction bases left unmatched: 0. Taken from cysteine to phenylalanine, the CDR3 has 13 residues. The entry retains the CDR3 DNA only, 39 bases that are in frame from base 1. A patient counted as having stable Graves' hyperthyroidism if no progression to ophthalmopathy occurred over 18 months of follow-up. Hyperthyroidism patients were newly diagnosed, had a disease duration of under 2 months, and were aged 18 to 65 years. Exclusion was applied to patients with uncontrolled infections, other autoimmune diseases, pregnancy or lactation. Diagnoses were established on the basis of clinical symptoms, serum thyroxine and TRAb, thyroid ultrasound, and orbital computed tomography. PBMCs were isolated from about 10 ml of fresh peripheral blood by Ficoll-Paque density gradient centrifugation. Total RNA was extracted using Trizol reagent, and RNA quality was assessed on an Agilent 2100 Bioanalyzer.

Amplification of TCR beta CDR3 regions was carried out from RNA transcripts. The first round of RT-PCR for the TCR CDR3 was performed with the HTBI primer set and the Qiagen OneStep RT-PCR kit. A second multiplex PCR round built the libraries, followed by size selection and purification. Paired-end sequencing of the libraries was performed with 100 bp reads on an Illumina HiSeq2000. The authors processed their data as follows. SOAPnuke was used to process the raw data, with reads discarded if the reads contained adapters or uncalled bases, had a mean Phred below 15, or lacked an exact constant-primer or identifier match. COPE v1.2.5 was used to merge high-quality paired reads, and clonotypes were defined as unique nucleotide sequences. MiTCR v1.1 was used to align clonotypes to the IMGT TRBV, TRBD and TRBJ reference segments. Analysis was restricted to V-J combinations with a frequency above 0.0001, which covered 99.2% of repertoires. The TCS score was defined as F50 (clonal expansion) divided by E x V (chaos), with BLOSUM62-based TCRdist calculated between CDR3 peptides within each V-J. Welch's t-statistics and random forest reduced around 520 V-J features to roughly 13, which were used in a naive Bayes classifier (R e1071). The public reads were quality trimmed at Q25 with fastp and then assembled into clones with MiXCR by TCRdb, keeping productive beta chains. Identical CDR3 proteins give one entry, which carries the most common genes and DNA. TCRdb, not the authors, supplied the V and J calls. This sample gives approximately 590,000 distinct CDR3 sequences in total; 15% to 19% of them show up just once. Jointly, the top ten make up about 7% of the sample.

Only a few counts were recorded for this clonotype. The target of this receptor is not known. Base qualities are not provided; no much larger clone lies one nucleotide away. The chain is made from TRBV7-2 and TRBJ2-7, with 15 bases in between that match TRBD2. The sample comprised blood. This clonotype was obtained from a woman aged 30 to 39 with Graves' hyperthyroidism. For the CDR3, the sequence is CASRGLAGGEQYF. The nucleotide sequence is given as TGTGCCAGCAGGGGACTAGCGGGAGGCGAGCAGTACTTC. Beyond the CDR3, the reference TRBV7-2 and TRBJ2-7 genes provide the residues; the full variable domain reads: GAGVSQSPSNKVTEKGKDVELRCDPISGHTALYWYRQSLGQGLEFLIYFQGNSAPDKSGLPSDRFSAERTGGSVSTLTIQRTQQEDSAVYLCASRGLAGGEQYFGPGTRLTVT.